This is a list of T cell receptor beta chains from one sample in a study of T cell responses to AZD1222 COVID-19 vaccine. Clones were sequenced by immunoSEQ multiplex PCR, and TCRdb holds only the in-frame ones, with some missing. The repertoire holds more than 150,000 clones, with around 92% as singletons. The sequencing here drew on peripheral blood, taken on day 0 of AZD1222 vaccination. Receptor source: an adult in good health. Each CDR3 is given with its conserved first and last residue. Fields, in order: D gene, V gene, J gene, clone size, CDR3 DNA, CDR3 protein. D genes are given only for firm matches. A clone size is listed for some rows: how often the clone was seen (once, few, many), or a class if it is expanded.

D gene: NA; V gene: TRBV6-2/TRBV6-3; J gene: TRBJ1-1; clone size: NA; CDR3 DNA: TGTGCCAGCAGTTCGGGGGAGTACACTGAAGCTTTCTTT; CDR3 protein: CASSSGEYTEAFF
D gene: NA; V gene: TRBV27; J gene: TRBJ1-4; clone size: NA; CDR3 DNA: TGTGCCAGCAGTTTTGGGGTCCCTACTGAAAAACTGTTTTTT; CDR3 protein: CASSFGVPTEKLFF
D gene: TRBD1; V gene: TRBV18; J gene: TRBJ1-3; clone size: once; CDR3 DNA: TGTGCCAGCTCACCCCCGGGACAGGCTGGAAACACCATATATTTT; CDR3 protein: CASSPPGQAGNTIYF
D gene: NA; V gene: TRBV19; J gene: TRBJ1-2; clone size: NA; CDR3 DNA: TGTGCCAGTAGTTCCGCCGGGATCTATGGCTACACCTTC; CDR3 protein: CASSSAGIYGYTF
D gene: NA; V gene: TRBV7-9; J gene: TRBJ1-5; clone size: NA; CDR3 DNA: TGTGCCAGCAGCCCCTCGCGAGGGGAGCCCCAGCATTTT; CDR3 protein: CASSPSRGEPQHF
D gene: TRBD2; V gene: TRBV15; J gene: TRBJ2-3; clone size: NA; CDR3 DNA: TGTGCCACCAGCAGCACTAGCGGGAGATCAGATACGCAGTATTTT; CDR3 protein: CATSSTSGRSDTQYF
D gene: NA; V gene: TRBV7-3; J gene: TRBJ1-2; clone size: NA; CDR3 DNA: TGTGCCAGCAGCCCTGGGACTGATTATGGCTACACCTTC; CDR3 protein: CASSPGTDYGYTF
D gene: NA; V gene: TRBV6-5; J gene: TRBJ1-1; clone size: once; CDR3 DNA: TGTGCCAGCAGGACGACAGATTTGAACACTGAAGCTTTCTTT; CDR3 protein: CASRTTDLNTEAFF
D gene: NA; V gene: TRBV5-4; J gene: TRBJ1-1; clone size: NA; CDR3 DNA: TGTGCCAGCAGTTCCGGACAACAGAACACTGAAGCTTTCTTT; CDR3 protein: CASSSGQQNTEAFF
D gene: NA; V gene: TRBV4-3; J gene: TRBJ2-5; clone size: few; CDR3 DNA: TGCGCCAGCAGCGCTAAGGGGAGGGAGGGGGGAGAGACCCAGTACTTC; CDR3 protein: CASSAKGREGGETQYF
D gene: TRBD1; V gene: TRBV6-5; J gene: TRBJ1-1; clone size: NA; CDR3 DNA: TGTGCCAGCAGTTACGCGCGGACAGGGAGTCACACTGAAGCTTTCTTT; CDR3 protein: CASSYARTGSHTEAFF
D gene: NA; V gene: TRBV7-9; J gene: TRBJ1-6; clone size: NA; CDR3 DNA: TGTGCCACCGACGGACAGCTTGAAGATAATTCACCCCTCCACTTT; CDR3 protein: CATDGQLEDNSPLHF
D gene: NA; V gene: TRBV30; J gene: TRBJ2-1; clone size: NA; CDR3 DNA: TGTGCCTGGAGTGTGACTGTTTTGAATGAGCAGTTCTTC; CDR3 protein: CAWSVTVLNEQFF
D gene: TRBD1; V gene: TRBV5-1; J gene: TRBJ1-3; clone size: NA; CDR3 DNA: TGCGCCAGCAGCACCGGACAGGGGAACTCTGGAAACACCATATATTTT; CDR3 protein: CASSTGQGNSGNTIYF
D gene: NA; V gene: TRBV4-1; J gene: TRBJ2-1; clone size: once; CDR3 DNA: TGCGCCAGCAGCCAGGATTCGATTGAGCAGTTCTTC; CDR3 protein: CASSQDSIEQFF
D gene: TRBD1; V gene: TRBV5-1; J gene: TRBJ1-4; clone size: NA; CDR3 DNA: TGCGCCAGCAGCTTGGCCGGGACAGCTAATGAAAAACTGTTTTTT; CDR3 protein: CASSLAGTANEKLFF
D gene: NA; V gene: TRBV28; J gene: TRBJ1-1; clone size: NA; CDR3 DNA: TGTGCCAGCAGTTTAGGGTGGATGAACACTGAAGCTTTCTTT; CDR3 protein: CASSLGWMNTEAFF
D gene: NA; V gene: TRBV7-9; J gene: TRBJ1-2; clone size: NA; CDR3 DNA: TGTGCCAGCAGTAGTAACCGGGACACCTCTAACTATGGCTACACCTTC; CDR3 protein: CASSSNRDTSNYGYTF
D gene: NA; V gene: TRBV4-3; J gene: TRBJ2-2; clone size: NA; CDR3 DNA: TGCGCCAGCAGCCAAGGGATTTACAACACCGGGGAGCTGTTTTTT; CDR3 protein: CASSQGIYNTGELFF
D gene: NA; V gene: TRBV30; J gene: TRBJ1-1; clone size: NA; CDR3 DNA: TGTGCCTGGGCCGGGCCGAACACTGAAGCTTTCTTT; CDR3 protein: CAWAGPNTEAFF
D gene: NA; V gene: TRBV10-3; J gene: TRBJ1-1; clone size: NA; CDR3 DNA: TGTGCCATCAGTGAACGGACAGTAAGAAACACTGAAGCTTTCTTT; CDR3 protein: CAISERTVRNTEAFF
D gene: NA; V gene: TRBV28; J gene: TRBJ1-5; clone size: NA; CDR3 DNA: TGTGCCAGCAGTTTATTAAGGGGGGCAGGCCATCAGCCCCAGCATTTT; CDR3 protein: CASSLLRGAGHQPQHF
D gene: NA; V gene: TRBV7-8; J gene: TRBJ1-1; clone size: NA; CDR3 DNA: TGTGCCAGCAGGTTGACCCACACGAACACTGAAGCTTTCTTT; CDR3 protein: CASRLTHTNTEAFF
D gene: NA; V gene: TRBV19; J gene: TRBJ1-2; clone size: NA; CDR3 DNA: TGTGCCAGTAGTAGACGCGGGGGGCTGGAGTATGGCTACACCTTC; CDR3 protein: CASSRRGGLEYGYTF
D gene: NA; V gene: TRBV13; J gene: TRBJ1-1; clone size: NA; CDR3 DNA: TGTGCCAGCAGCCCCTTCACAGGGTACTGGGAAGGGTCGAACACTGAAGCTTTCTTT; CDR3 protein: CASSPFTGYWEGSNTEAFF
D gene: NA; V gene: TRBV9; J gene: TRBJ2-5; clone size: NA; CDR3 DNA: TGTGCCAGCAGCAAATTCTGGACACAGGATGAGGAGACCCAGTACTTC; CDR3 protein: CASSKFWTQDEETQYF